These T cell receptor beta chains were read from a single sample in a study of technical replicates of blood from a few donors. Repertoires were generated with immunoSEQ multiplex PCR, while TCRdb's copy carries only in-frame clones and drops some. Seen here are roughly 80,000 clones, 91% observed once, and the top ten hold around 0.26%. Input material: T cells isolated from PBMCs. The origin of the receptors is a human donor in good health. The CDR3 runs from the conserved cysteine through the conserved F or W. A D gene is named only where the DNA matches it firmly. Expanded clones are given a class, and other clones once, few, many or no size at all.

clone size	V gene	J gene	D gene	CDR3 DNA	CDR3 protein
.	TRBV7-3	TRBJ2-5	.	TGTGCCAGCAGCACAGCGGTTAACCCCGAGACCCAGTACTTC	CASSTAVNPETQYF
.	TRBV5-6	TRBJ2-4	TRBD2	TGTGCCAGCAGCTCCCTTCTAGCGGGGACTGCCATTCAGTACTTC	CASSSLLAGTAIQYF
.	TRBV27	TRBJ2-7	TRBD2	TGTGCCAGCAGGGCTAGCGGGAGCTACGAGCAGTACTTC	CASRASGSYEQYF
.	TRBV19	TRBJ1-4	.	TGTGCCAGTAGTATAGGGCACATAGCCTTGTCAACTAATGAAAAACTGTTTTTT	CASSIGHIALSTNEKLFF
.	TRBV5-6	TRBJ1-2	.	TGTGCCAGCAGCTTCGGGGTTAAGGGTCCCTATGGCTACACCTTC	CASSFGVKGPYGYTF
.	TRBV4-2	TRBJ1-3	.	TGTGCCAGCAGCCAAGAAGATTGGAGCTCTGGAAACACCATATATTTT	CASSQEDWSSGNTIYF
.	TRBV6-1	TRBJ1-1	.	TGTGCCAGCAGTGCCCGACTGCAAAACACTGAAGCTTTCTTT	CASSARLQNTEAFF
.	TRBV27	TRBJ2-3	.	TGTGCCAGCAGTTTAATCCGGACAGTCACGGGCACAGATACGCAGTATTTT	CASSLIRTVTGTDTQYF
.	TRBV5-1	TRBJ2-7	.	TGCGCCAGCAGCTTGGCCGCGTTGTCGGGAGAGCAGTACTTC	CASSLAALSGEQYF
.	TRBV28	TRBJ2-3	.	TGTGCCAGCAGTTTACTAACACCCCGAATCAGCGGCGTTGACACAGATACGCAGTATTTT	CASSLLTPRISGVDTDTQYF
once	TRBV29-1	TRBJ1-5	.	TGCAGCGTTGGCTTCGACAGACCGGATCAGCCCCAGCATTTT	CSVGFDRPDQPQHF
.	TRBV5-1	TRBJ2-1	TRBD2	TGCGCCAGCAGGATAGCGGGAGGAGCGTACAATGAGCAGTTCTTC	CASRIAGGAYNEQFF
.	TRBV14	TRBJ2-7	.	TGTGCCAGCAGCCAATATCTTAGATACGAGCAGTACTTC	CASSQYLRYEQYF
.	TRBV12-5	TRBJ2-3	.	TGTGCTAGTGCCCGGCGGGGAATAGCCACAGATACGCAGTATTTT	CASARRGIATDTQYF
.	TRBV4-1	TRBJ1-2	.	TGCGCCAGCAGCCAAGAACTCCGCTATGGCTACACCTTC	CASSQELRYGYTF
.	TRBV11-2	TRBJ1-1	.	TGTGCCAGCAGCTTAGATTTCCGGTTAGCGGGGGCGATGAACACTGAAGCTTTCTTT	CASSLDFRLAGAMNTEAFF
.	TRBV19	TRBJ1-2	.	TGTGCCAGTAGTATCGGGAAGGGCCCTAACTATGGCTACACCTTC	CASSIGKGPNYGYTF
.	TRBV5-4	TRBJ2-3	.	TGTGCCAGCAGCCTGGGGGCTGATACGCAGTATTTT	CASSLGADTQYF
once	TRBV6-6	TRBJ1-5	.	TGTGCCAGCAGTTACGAGAGGAGGGCGGCCCAGCATTTT	CASSYERRAAQHF
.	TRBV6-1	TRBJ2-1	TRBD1	TGTGCCAGCAGTCTGACAGGGGTTGAGCAGTTCTTC	CASSLTGVEQFF
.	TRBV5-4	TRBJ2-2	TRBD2	TGTGCCAGCAGCTTGGCGACTAGCGGCACGAACACCGGGGAGCTGTTTTTT	CASSLATSGTNTGELFF
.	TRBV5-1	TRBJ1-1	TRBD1	TGCGCCAGCAGCCAGGACAGGGAGGCCACTGAAGCTTTCTTT	CASSQDREATEAFF
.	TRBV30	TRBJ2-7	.	TGTGCCTGGGCGGTGGGGGGTCCGACCTACGAGCAGTACTTC	CAWAVGGPTYEQYF
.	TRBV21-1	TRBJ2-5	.	TGTGCCAGCAGCAAAGGGGACAGGGGGGAGACCCAGTACTTC	CASSKGDRGETQYF
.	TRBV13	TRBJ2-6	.	TGTGCCAGCAGCTCAAGAAAGCCTGGGGCCAACGTCCTGACTTTC	CASSSRKPGANVLTF
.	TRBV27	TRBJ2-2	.	TGTGCCAGCAGTCCGCTAAGTTTTCAGGGGCTTGGCACCGGGGAGCTGTTTTTT	CASSPLSFQGLGTGELFF
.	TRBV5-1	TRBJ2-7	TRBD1	TGCGCCAGCAGCTTTACAGGGGCTAACTACGAGCAGTACTTC	CASSFTGANYEQYF
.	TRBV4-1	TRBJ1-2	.	TGCGCCAGCAGCCAACTCGGCGGGGGGTTGAATGGCTACACCTTC	CASSQLGGGLNGYTF
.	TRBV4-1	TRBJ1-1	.	TGCGCCAGCAGCCAAGAAATCAGTGACACTGAAGCTTTCTTT	CASSQEISDTEAFF
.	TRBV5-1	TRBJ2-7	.	TGCGCCAGCAGCTTTAACCCCGACAGTAGGGTTCCCTACGAGCAGTACTTC	CASSFNPDSRVPYEQYF
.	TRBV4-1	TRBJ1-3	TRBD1	TGCGCCAGCAGCCCGGGACAGGTCGCTGGAAACACCATATATTTT	CASSPGQVAGNTIYF
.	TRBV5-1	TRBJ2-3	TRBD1	TGCGCCAGCAGCTTAAACCCGGGACAGACTTTAGATACGCAGTATTTT	CASSLNPGQTLDTQYF
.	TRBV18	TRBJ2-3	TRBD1	TGTGCCAGCTCACTCGGGACAGGGCCAGATACGCAGTATTTT	CASSLGTGPDTQYF
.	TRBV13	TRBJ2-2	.	TGTGCCAGCAGCAGGGACAAGAACACCGGGGAGCTGTTTTTT	CASSRDKNTGELFF
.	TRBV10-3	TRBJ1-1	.	TGTGCCATCAGTGATCCGGGACTGACGAACACTGAAGCTTTCTTT	CAISDPGLTNTEAFF
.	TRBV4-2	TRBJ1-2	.	TGTGCCAGCAGCCAAGACGGGAGGAACGGCTACACCTTC	CASSQDGRNGYTF
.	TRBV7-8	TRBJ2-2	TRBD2	TGTGCCAGCAGCACGCGCTGGGGGAGGGCCTTTGACACCGGGGAGCTGTTTTTT	CASSTRWGRAFDTGELFF
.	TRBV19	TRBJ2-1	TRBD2	TGTGCCAGTAGTATGACGGACAGGAAGGGACTAGCGGGGAACAATGAGCAGTTCTTC	CASSMTDRKGLAGNNEQFF
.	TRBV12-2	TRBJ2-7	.	TGTGCAAGTCGCTTGGGGACTAGCGGGAGCCTCTACGAGCAGTACTTC	CASRLGTSGSLYEQYF
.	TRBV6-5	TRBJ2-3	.	TGTGCCAGCAGACGAGACAGGACCTACACAGATACGCAGTATTTT	CASRRDRTYTDTQYF
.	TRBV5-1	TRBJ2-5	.	TGCGCCAGCAGCTTGGGACAGCTTGAAGAGACCCAGTACTTC	CASSLGQLEETQYF
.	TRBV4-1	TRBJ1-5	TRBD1	TGCGCCAGCAGCCAAGTAGGGGCGGACAGGGGAGAGCCCCAGCATTTT	CASSQVGADRGEPQHF
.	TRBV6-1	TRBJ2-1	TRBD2	TGTGCCAGCAGTGCTTTAGCGGGAGTTAATGAGCAGTTCTTC	CASSALAGVNEQFF
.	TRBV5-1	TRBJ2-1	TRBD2	TGCGCCAGCAGCTTGGACGGACTAGCGGGACCCGTCTCCTACAATGAGCAGTTCTTC	CASSLDGLAGPVSYNEQFF
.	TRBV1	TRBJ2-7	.	TGCACCAGCAGCCAAAGTTTGGGGACAGGGGACGACCCAACGGACGAGCAGTACTTC	CTSSQSLGTGDDPTDEQYF
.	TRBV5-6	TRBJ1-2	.	TGTGCCAGCAGCTTGAATGAGGACTATGGCTACACCTTC	CASSLNEDYGYTF
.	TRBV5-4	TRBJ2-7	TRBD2	TGTGCCAGCAGCCCCCCGACTAGCGGCATCTACGAGCAGTACTTC	CASSPPTSGIYEQYF
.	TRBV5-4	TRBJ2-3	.	TGTGCCAGCAGCTTGGGGGCGGGACTCAGCACAGATACGCAGTATTTT	CASSLGAGLSTDTQYF
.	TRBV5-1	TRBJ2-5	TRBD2	TGCGCCAGCAGCTTGTTCGCGGGGGGGGAAGAGACCCAGTACTTC	CASSLFAGGEETQYF
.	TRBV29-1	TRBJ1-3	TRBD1	TGCAGCGTAGAAGACAGGGAAGGAAACACCATATATTTT	CSVEDREGNTIYF
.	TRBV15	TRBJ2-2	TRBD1	TGTGCCACCAGCAGAGATCCGGGACAGGGAACCGGGGAGCTGTTTTTT	CATSRDPGQGTGELFF
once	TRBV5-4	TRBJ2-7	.	TGTGCCAGCAGCTTAAATCTACAGGCCTCAATCTACGAGCAGTACTTC	CASSLNLQASIYEQYF
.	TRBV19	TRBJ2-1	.	TGTGCCAGTAGGCCCCACGGGGATGAGCAGTTCTTC	CASRPHGDEQFF